A selection of T cell receptor beta chains follows, all from one sample in a study of cytomegalovirus exposure and HLA in healthy donors. Assay used: immunoSEQ multiplex PCR; TCRdb lists only in-frame clones, some missing. The sample yields over 150,000 clones, under 80% seen once. Material: PBMCs. These receptors were collected from a man aged 35 to 55 in good health and CMV-seronegative. The conserved cysteine and the conserved F or W are not part of the CDR3 here. D genes are given only for firm matches. Clone size is shown for a subset of rows, as once, few, many or a class of expanded clone.

few TRBJ1-2 TRBV30 - AWSVGGGVLYGYT
- TRBJ2-7 TRBV15 - ATSAFPGGPYEQY
- TRBJ2-7 TRBV29-1 - SVEVGVSYEQY
- TRBJ2-3 TRBV7-9 - ASARLERTDTQY
- TRBJ1-1 TRBV28 TRBD1 VAGTGVSEAF
- TRBJ2-7 TRBV9 - ASSVGSDSSYEQY
few TRBJ2-7 TRBV4-3 TRBD2 ASSQDSGGPTYEQY
- TRBJ2-7 TRBV13 - ASGQQGPYEQY
- TRBJ1-2 TRBV21-1 - ASSKVDRNYGYT
- TRBJ2-7 TRBV7-2 - ASSETTYEQY
- TRBJ1-2 TRBV7-9 - ASSLDRANYGYT
- TRBJ2-5 TRBV7-3 - ASSLRSPKKTQY
- TRBJ2-3 TRBV5-1 - ASSLAVYTDTQY
- TRBJ2-3 TRBV30 TRBD2 AWSVLGGGADTQY
- TRBJ2-5 TRBV2 TRBD2 ASSADGSGGAQY
- TRBJ2-7 TRBV5-4 TRBD1 ASSSADRFVNEQY
- TRBJ2-5 TRBV5-6 TRBD1 ASREQGAGETQY
- TRBJ1-6 TRBV19 TRBD1 ASSTSTGEGSPLH
once TRBJ2-3 TRBV7-9 TRBD2 ASSLGSGGARTDTQY
- TRBJ1-6 TRBV28 - ASSLVLESPLH
- TRBJ2-1 TRBV11-3 TRBD1 ASSQQGGLSYNEQF
- TRBJ1-4 TRBV28 - ASRVTGSFGNEKLF
- TRBJ1-1 TRBV30 TRBD1 AWVDRAAEAF
- - TRBV27 TRBD1 ASSPGQGTSYEQY